Below are 10 T cell receptor beta chains sequenced from a single sample in a study of Ad26.COV2.S vaccination and SARS-CoV-2 variants. Some clones are missing from TCRdb's copy, which holds only in-frame ones; the method was immunoSEQ multiplex PCR. This sample yields hundreds of thousands of clones, of which 89% are seen a single time; about 1.5% belongs to the top ten. Treatment: about 20 received Ad26.COV2.S at low or high dose, single or two shots; about five received placebo; per-sample allocation not given. After the first vaccine or placebo injection, samples were drawn on day 63. The material was peripheral blood, obtained in a trial of Ad26.COV2.S vaccine versus placebo. The source of these receptors is a person between 18 and 60 years old who received the Ad26.COV2.S COVID-19 vaccine or a placebo.

Only a few counts were recorded for this clone. The chain couples TRBV7-2 to TRBJ2-3; no clear D. Germline values: CDR1 SGHTA, CDR2 FQGNSA. The length of the CDR3 is 15 residues. V lost 2 bases and J 1 base, leaving 10 bases between the germline ends. The chain's CDR3 is CASSLSYGRTDTQYF. As DNA, the CDR3 is TGTGCCAGCAGCTTATCCTACGGGCGCACAGATACGCAGTATTTT.

This sequence joins TRBV7-6 and TRBJ2-7, with D possibly being TRBD1 (6 bases). Trimming shortened V by 3 bases and J by 2 bases, and 11 bases separated the two germline ends. This CDR3 contains 14 residues. Germline CDR1 and CDR2: SGHVS and FNYEAQ. The CDR3 is CASSFTGTTYEQYF. DNA for the CDR3: TGTGCCAGCAGCTTCACCGGGACAACCTACGAGCAGTACTTC.

This clone was seen just once. V is TRBV19 and J is TRBJ1-1; the D is unclear. V lost 3 bases, J lost 4 bases, and 12 bases lay in between. The CDR3 is made up of 14 amino acids. CDR1 and CDR2 from the germline V gene are LNHDA and SQIVND (reference sequence). The CDR3: CASSILSIPTEAFF. In DNA, the CDR3 is TGTGCCAGTAGTATTTTATCGATTCCCACTGAAGCTTTCTTT.

This chain uses TRBV7-2 with TRBJ2-1; D unresolved. The CDR3 has 13 residues. CDR1 is SGHTA, CDR2 FQGNSA, per germline. With 5 bases removed from V and 5 bases from J, the gap between germline ends came to 10 bases. DNA for the CDR3: TGTGCCAGCAGCGAGGACCGAAACAATGAGCAGTTCTTC. Its protein is CASSEDRNNEQFF.

The CDR3 region is CASSQGGGPQHF. CDR3 DNA: TGTGCCAGCAGCCAGGGCGGTGGGCCCCAGCATTTT. This chain connects TRBV3-1 (or the pseudogene TRBV3-2) to TRBJ1-5; D unclear. CDR3 length: 12 residues. Germline loops: CDR1 LGHDT, CDR2 YNNKEL (reference sequence). The V and J ends lost 3 bases and 9 bases respectively, with 9 bases between them.

This chain joins TRBV9 and TRBJ2-7; 8 positions agree with TRBD1. Trimming removed 5 bases from V and 0 bases from J; junction bases left unmatched: 4. The CDR3 runs to 14 residues. CDR1 is SGDLS and CDR2 is YYNGEE in the germline V gene. This chain's CDR3 is CASSPQGASYEQYF. CDR3 DNA: TGTGCCAGCAGTCCTCAGGGGGCCTCCTACGAGCAGTACTTC.

V is TRBV7-2 and J is TRBJ1-2; D perhaps matches TRBD1 (6 bases). Germline V gene data show CDR1 as SGHTA and CDR2 as FQGNSA. The V end was cut by 1 base, the J end by 5 bases, with 14 bases between. The CDR3 contains 15 residues. CDR3 DNA sequence: TGTGCCAGCAGCTTAGGCACACAGGGTTGGTATGGCTACACCTTC. Its protein is CASSLGTQGWYGYTF.

This sequence joins TRBV7-9 and TRBJ1-1; 9 bases agree with TRBD1. CDR3 length: 17 residues. Losses at the gene ends were 3 bases for V and 0 bases for J; bases not matched to a gene: 8. Germline V gene data show CDR1 as SEHNR and CDR2 as FQNEAQ (reference sequence). In DNA form, the CDR3 reads TGTGCCAGCAGCTTGGGGACAGGGTGGGGCCTGAACACTGAAGCTTTCTTT. It translates to CASSLGTGWGLNTEAFF.

The V gene is TRBV12-3 or TRBV12-4, the J gene TRBJ2-3; weak D call: TRBD1 (6 bases). V gave up 3 bases and J gave up 10 bases, with 14 bases separating them. The CDR3 runs 13 residues. CDR3 sequence (DNA): TGTGCCAGCAGTTTCGAACAGGGTGGGCCGCAGTATTTT. Translated: CASSFEQGGPQYF.

This clone was seen a single time. Different DNA sequences within this sample yield the same CDR3. The CDR3 sequence is CSVSGLMNTEAFF. CDR3 nucleotide sequence: TGCAGCGTTTCCGGACTCATGAACACTGAAGCTTTCTTT. The V call is TRBV29-1, the J call TRBJ1-1; D unresolved. The germline gives CDR1 SQVTM, CDR2 ANQGSEA. Between the trimmed V and J ends, which lost 5 bases and 0 bases, there was a span of 10 bases. The CDR3 spans 13 residues.